These 7 T cell receptor beta chains originate from one sample sequenced in a study of spatial heterogeneity in lung cancer. Time point given: sample taken at primary tumor resection. MiXCR, applied by TCRdb to the 5' RACE reads, yields one record per CDR3 protein. The table shows around 6,000 distinct CDR3 sequences, with 15% to 20% occurring only once. Sequences were derived from normal lung tissue next to the tumor, sampled at surgery. These receptors all come from a male donor with early-stage non-small cell lung cancer.

This clonotype was detected only a few times. The chain carries TRBV6-1 and TRBJ1-5; D remains unclear. The germline V gene encodes CDR1 MNHNS and CDR2 SASEGT. V was clipped by 2 bases and J by 0 bases, with 11 bases between them. The CDR3 consists of 16 residues. The CDR3: CASSEPGAYSNQPQHF. In nucleotides, the CDR3 is TGTGCCAGCAGTGAACCGGGAGCTTATAGCAATCAGCCCCAGCATTTT.

V gene TRBV5-5 combines with J gene TRBJ2-3; 7 nucleotides agree with TRBD1. The CDR3 length is 16 residues. Germline-derived CDR1 and CDR2 are SGHKS and YYEKEE (reference sequence). V lost 4 bases and J lost 2; bases outside the gene matches: 10. The DNA for the CDR3 is TGTGCCAGCAGCGGGGGCCTGACAGGGCCCACAGATACGCAGTATTTT. It specifies CASSGGLTGPTDTQYF.

The genes are TRBV29-1 and TRBJ2-2, with no clear D. There are 11 residues in the CDR3. The V end was cut by 0 bases, the J end by 6 bases, with 2 bases between. The germline V gene has CDR1 SQVTM and CDR2 ANQGSEA. The CDR3 bases are TGCAGCGTTGAAGATCCCGGGGAGCTGTTTTTT. Protein sequence: CSVEDPGELFF.

By share of the sample, this clonotype is medium-sized. The chain carries TRBV5-4 and TRBJ2-7; 11 bases fit TRBD2. There are 15 residues in the CDR3. V was pared by 4 bases and J by 4 bases, with 7 bases of the junction left unmatched. CDR1 and CDR2 (germline): SGHNT, YYREEE (reference sequence). The CDR3 region has the DNA TGTGCCAGCAGCCTTGGACTAGCGGGCCAATACGAGCAGTACTTC. This encodes CASSLGLAGQYEQYF.

By share, this clonotype ranks as medium-sized. The J gene is TRBJ2-7, the V gene TRBV9; 8 bases are shared with TRBD1. The V gene's germline CDR1 is SGDLS and CDR2 YYNGEE. The CDR3 totals 13 residues. V was pared by 4 bases and J by 3 bases, with 3 bases of the junction left unmatched. The CDR3, as DNA: TGTGCCAGCAGCCAAGGGACAGGCTACGAGCAGTACTTC. It encodes CASSQGTGYEQYF.

This clonotype occurred a few times. The chain is built from TRBV11-2 and TRBJ2-1, with D possibly called TRBD1 or TRBD2 (6 bases each). Trimming took off 2 bases at V and 0 bases at J, with 17 bases between the two ends. The CDR3 sequence is 18 residues long. From germline, CDR1 is SGHAT and CDR2 FQNNGV. CDR3 sequence reads: CASSLFPGGLGSYNEQFF. CDR3 coding DNA: TGTGCCAGCAGCTTATTCCCCGGGGGCTTGGGCTCCTACAATGAGCAGTTCTTC.

This clonotype was seen only a few times. V gene TRBV11-2 combines with J gene TRBJ2-1, with D unclear. The ends were cut back, 4 bases at V and 7 bases at J, with 17 bases in the middle. CDR3 length: 15 amino acids. Per the germline V gene, CDR1 is SGHAT and CDR2 is FQNNGV. CDR3 nucleotides: TGTGCCAGCAGCTCAGGCCTCCCTGGGCTTAATGAGCAGTTCTTC. It encodes CASSSGLPGLNEQFF.